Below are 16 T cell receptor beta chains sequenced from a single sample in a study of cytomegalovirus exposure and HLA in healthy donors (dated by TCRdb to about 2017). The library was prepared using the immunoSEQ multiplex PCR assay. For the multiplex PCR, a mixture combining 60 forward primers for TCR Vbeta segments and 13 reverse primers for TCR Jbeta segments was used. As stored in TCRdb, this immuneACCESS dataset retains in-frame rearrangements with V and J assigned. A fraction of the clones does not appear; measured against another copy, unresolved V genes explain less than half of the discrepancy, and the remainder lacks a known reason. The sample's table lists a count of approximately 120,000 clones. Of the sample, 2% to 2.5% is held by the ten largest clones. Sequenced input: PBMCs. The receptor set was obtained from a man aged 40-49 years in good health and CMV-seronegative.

CDR3 region: CASSYSLRQPQHF. The CDR3 nucleotides are TGTGCCAGCAGTTACTCTCTGCGTCAGCCCCAGCATTTT. This chain connects TRBV6-5 to TRBJ1-5; D gene uncertain. CDR1 and CDR2 (germline): MNHEY, SVGAGI. This CDR3 spans 13 amino acids. V was pared by 0 bases and J by 6 bases, with 6 bases between.

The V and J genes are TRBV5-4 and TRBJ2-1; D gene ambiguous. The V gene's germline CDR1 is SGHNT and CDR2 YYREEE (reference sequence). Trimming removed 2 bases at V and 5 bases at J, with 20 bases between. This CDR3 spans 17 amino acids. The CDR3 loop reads CASSFTSRPPRDNEQFF. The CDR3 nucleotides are TGTGCCAGCAGCTTCACCTCTCGCCCCCCGAGAGACAATGAGCAGTTCTTC.

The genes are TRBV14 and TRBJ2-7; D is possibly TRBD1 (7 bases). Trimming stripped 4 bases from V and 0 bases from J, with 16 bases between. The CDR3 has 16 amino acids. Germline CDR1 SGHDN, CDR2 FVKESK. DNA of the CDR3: TGTGCCAGCAGCCCTCGCGGGACAGCGAGCTCCTACGAGCAGTACTTC. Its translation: CASSPRGTASSYEQYF. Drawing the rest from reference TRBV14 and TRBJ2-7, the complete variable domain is EAGVTQFPSHSVIEKGQTVTLRCDPISGHDNLYWYRRVMGKEIKFLLHFVKESKQDESGMPNNRFLAERTGGTYSTLKVQPAELEDSGVYFCASSPRGTASSYEQYFGPGTRLTVT.

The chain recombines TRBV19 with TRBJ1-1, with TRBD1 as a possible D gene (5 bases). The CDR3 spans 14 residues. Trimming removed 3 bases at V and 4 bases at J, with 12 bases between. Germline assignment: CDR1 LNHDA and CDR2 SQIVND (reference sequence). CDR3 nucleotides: TGTGCCAGTAGTATTTCGTCGGGGGGCACTGAAGCTTTCTTT. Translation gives CASSISSGGTEAFF.

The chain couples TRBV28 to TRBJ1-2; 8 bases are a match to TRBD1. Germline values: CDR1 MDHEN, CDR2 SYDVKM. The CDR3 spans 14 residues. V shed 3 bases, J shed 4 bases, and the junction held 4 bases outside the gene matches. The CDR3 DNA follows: TGTGCCAGCAGTTTGGACGGGACAGGCTATGGCTACACCTTC. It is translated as CASSLDGTGYGYTF.

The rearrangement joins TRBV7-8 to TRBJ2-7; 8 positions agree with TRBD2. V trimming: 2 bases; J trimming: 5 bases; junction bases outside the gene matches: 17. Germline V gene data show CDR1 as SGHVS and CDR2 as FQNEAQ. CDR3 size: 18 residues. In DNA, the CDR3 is TGTGCCAGCAGCTTATTGTTGCGAGCGGGGGCTTCTTCCCACGAGCAGTACTTC. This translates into CASSLLLRAGASSHEQYF. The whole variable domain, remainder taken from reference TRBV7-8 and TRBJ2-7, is GAGVSQSPRYKVAKRGQDVALRCDPISGHVSLFWYQQALGQGPEFLTYFQNEAQLDKSGLPSDRFFAERPEGSVSTLKIQRTQQEDSAVYLCASSLLLRAGASSHEQYFGPGTRLTVT.

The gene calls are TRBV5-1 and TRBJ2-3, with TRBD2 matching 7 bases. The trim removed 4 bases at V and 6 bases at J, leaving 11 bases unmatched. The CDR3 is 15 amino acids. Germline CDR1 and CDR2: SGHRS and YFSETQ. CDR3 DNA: TGCGCCAGCAGCCGAGGGGCTAGCGGATCTGATACGCAGTATTTT. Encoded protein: CASSRGASGSDTQYF.

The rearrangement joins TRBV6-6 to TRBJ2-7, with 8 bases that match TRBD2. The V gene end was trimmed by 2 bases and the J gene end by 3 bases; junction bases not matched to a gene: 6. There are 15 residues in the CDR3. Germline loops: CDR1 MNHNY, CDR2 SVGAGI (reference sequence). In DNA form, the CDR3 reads TGTGCCAGCAGTTACCATGGACTAGCTGACTACGAGCAGTACTTC. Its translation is CASSYHGLADYEQYF.

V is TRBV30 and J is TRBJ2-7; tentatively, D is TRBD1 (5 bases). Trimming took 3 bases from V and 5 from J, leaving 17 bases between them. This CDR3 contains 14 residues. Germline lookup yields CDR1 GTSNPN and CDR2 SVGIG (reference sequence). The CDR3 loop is CAWRKDSPLDEQYF. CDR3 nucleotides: TGTGCCTGGAGAAAAGACAGCCCTTTGGACGAGCAGTACTTC.

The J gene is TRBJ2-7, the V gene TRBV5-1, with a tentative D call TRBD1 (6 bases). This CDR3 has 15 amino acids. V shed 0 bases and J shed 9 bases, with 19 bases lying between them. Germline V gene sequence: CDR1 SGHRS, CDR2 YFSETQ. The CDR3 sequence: CASSLEYRKGVWQYF. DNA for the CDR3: TGCGCCAGCAGCTTGGAGTACAGGAAGGGGGTCTGGCAGTACTTC.

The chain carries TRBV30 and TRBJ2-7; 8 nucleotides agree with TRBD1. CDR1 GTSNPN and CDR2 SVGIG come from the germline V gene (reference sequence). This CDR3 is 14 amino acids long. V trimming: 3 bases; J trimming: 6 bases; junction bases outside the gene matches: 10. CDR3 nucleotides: TGTGCCTGGAGCCTAAAAGGGACAGGCGGCGAGCAGTACTTC. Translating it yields CAWSLKGTGGEQYF.

CDR3 sequence reads: CASRRTRTSGYNEQFF. The CDR3 DNA is TGTGCCAGCAGGCGGACCAGGACTAGCGGATACAATGAGCAGTTCTTC. This chain joins TRBV7-3 and TRBJ2-1; TRBD2 matches 10 bases. Losses at the gene ends were 6 bases for V and 4 bases for J; bases not matched to a gene: 9. Looked up from germline, CDR1 is SGHTA and CDR2 is FQGTGA. The CDR3 runs 16 residues.

CDR3 sequence (DNA): TGTGCCAGTAGTCCTCCGGACAGGGGGTTCTATGGCTACACCTTC. Amino acid sequence: CASSPPDRGFYGYTF. The V call is TRBV19, the J call TRBJ1-2; 10 positions match TRBD1. CDR3 size: 15 residues. Germline assignment: CDR1 LNHDA and CDR2 SQIVND (reference sequence). V was clipped by 5 bases and J by 4 bases; unmatched bases: 7.

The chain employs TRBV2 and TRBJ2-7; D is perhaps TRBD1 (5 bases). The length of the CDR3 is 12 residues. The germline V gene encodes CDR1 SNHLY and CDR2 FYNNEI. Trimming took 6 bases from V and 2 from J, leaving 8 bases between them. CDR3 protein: CASRVGAYEQYF. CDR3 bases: TGTGCCAGCAGAGTAGGGGCCTACGAGCAGTACTTC.

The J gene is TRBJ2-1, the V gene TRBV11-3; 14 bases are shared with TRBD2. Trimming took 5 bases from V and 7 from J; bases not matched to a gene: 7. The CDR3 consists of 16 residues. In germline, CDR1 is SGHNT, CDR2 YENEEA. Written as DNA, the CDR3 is TGTGCCAGCAGCGGGCCCGGGACTAGCGGGAGTAATGAGCAGTTCTTC. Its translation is CASSGPGTSGSNEQFF.

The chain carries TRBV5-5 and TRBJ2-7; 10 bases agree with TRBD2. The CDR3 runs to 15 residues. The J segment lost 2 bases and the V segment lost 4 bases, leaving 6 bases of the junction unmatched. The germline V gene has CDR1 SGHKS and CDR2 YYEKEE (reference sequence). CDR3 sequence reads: CASSQLAGPAYEQYF. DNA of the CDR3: TGTGCCAGCAGCCAACTAGCGGGGCCAGCCTACGAGCAGTACTTC. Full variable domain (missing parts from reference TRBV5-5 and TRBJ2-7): DAGVTQSPTHLIKTRGQQVTLRCSPISGHKSVSWYQQVLGQGPQFIFQYYEKEERGRGNFPDRFSARQFPNYSSELNVNALLLGDSALYLCASSQLAGPAYEQYFGPGTRLTVT.